A single T cell receptor (beta chain) is shown here with its context. The PCR ran on 60 Vbeta and 13 Jbeta primers. Profiled with immunoSEQ multiplex PCR; TCRdb holds only in-frame clones, not every one. The data show some 130,000 clones, and the top ten clones hold approximately 1.6%. This specimen comes from a study of cytomegalovirus exposure and HLA in healthy donors. Germline CDR1 and CDR2: SGHTA and FQGNSA. The CDR3 runs to 14 residues. V was shortened by 1 base and J by 2 bases, with 8 bases between the two germline ends. The sequencing input was PBMCs. The chain uses TRBV7-2 and TRBJ1-2; D gene unclear. This receptor was obtained from a man younger than 35 in good health and CMV-seronegative. CDR3 region: CASSLDSNNYGYTF. In DNA form, the CDR3 reads TGTGCCAGCAGCTTAGACAGTAACAACTATGGCTACACCTTC. Using reference TRBV7-2 and TRBJ1-2 for the parts outside the CDR3, the full variable domain is GAGVSQSPSNKVTEKGKDVELRCDPISGHTALYWYRQSLGQGLEFLIYFQGNSAPDKSGLPSDRFSAERTGGSVSTLTIQRTQQEDSAVYLCASSLDSNNYGYTFGSGTRLTVV.